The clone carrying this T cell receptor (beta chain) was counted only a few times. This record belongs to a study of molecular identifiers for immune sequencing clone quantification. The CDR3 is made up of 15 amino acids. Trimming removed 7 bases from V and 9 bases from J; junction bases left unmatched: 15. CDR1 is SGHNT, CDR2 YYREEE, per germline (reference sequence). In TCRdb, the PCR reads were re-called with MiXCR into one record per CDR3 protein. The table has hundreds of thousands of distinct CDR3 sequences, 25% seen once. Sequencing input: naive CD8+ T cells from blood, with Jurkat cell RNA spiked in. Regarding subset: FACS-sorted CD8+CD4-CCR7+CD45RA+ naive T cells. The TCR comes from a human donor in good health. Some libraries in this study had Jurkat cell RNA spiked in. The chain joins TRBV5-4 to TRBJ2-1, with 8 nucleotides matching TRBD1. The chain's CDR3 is CASATDRVGLLEQFF. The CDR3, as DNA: TGTGCCAGCGCCACGGACAGGGTAGGCCTGCTTGAGCAGTTCTTC.